These T cell receptor beta chains were read from a single sample in a study of T-cell memory formation after mild COVID-19. Each CDR3 protein gets one entry after TCRdb re-called the 5' RACE reads with MiXCR. The sample holds around 200,000 distinct CDR3 sequences, around a fifth seen once. The sample taken for sequencing was PBMCs or a T cell subset sorted from them (not recorded which). Receptors originate from an adult woman who had mild COVID-19 (a few samples of this study predate the infection). Cell type and time point are not known. CDR3s include the opening cysteine and the closing phenylalanine or tryptophan. The order of the fields is clone size, J gene, V gene, D gene, CDR3 protein, CDR3 DNA. A D gene is named only where the DNA matches it firmly. Only part of the rows carry a size: once, few, many, or a class if the clone is expanded.

clone_size: NA
j_call: TRBJ2-1
v_call: TRBV7-9
d_call: NA
cdr3_aa: CASSPPDYPPYNEQFF
cdr3_nt: TGTGCCAGCAGCCCACCGGACTATCCCCCCTACAATGAGCAGTTCTTC

clone_size: few
j_call: TRBJ2-5
v_call: TRBV12-3/TRBV12-4
d_call: NA
cdr3_aa: CASSFAEETQYF
cdr3_nt: TGTGCCAGCAGTTTTGCAGAAGAGACCCAGTACTTC

clone_size: many
j_call: TRBJ2-7
v_call: TRBV27
d_call: TRBD1
cdr3_aa: CASWGQDSYEQYF
cdr3_nt: TGTGCCAGCTGGGGACAGGACTCCTACGAGCAGTACTTC

clone_size: few
j_call: TRBJ2-5
v_call: TRBV11-3
d_call: NA
cdr3_aa: CASSSMTSNQETQYF
cdr3_nt: TGTGCCAGCAGCTCCATGACATCCAACCAAGAGACCCAGTACTTC

clone_size: few
j_call: TRBJ1-1
v_call: TRBV6-1
d_call: NA
cdr3_aa: CASRDESGVLNTEAFF
cdr3_nt: TGTGCCAGCAGGGATGAGAGCGGGGTTTTGAACACTGAAGCTTTCTTT

clone_size: NA
j_call: TRBJ1-1
v_call: TRBV4-1
d_call: NA
cdr3_aa: CASRGELNTEAFF
cdr3_nt: TGCGCCAGCCGGGGCGAGTTGAACACTGAAGCTTTCTTT

clone_size: NA
j_call: TRBJ2-2
v_call: TRBV4-1
d_call: NA
cdr3_aa: CASSYTEAFTGELFF
cdr3_nt: TGCGCCAGCAGCTATACGGAGGCTTTCACCGGGGAGCTGTTTTTT

clone_size: NA
j_call: TRBJ2-1
v_call: TRBV6-1
d_call: NA
cdr3_aa: CASSGPGYGEQFF
cdr3_nt: TGTGCCAGCTCGGGCCCGGGCTATGGAGAGCAGTTCTTC

clone_size: NA
j_call: TRBJ2-5
v_call: TRBV5-6
d_call: TRBD2
cdr3_aa: CASSVGASGGQETQYF
cdr3_nt: TGTGCCAGCAGCGTTGGGGCTAGCGGGGGGCAAGAGACCCAGTACTTC

clone_size: NA
j_call: TRBJ2-1
v_call: TRBV3-1
d_call: NA
cdr3_aa: CASSPGFSYLSSYNEQFF
cdr3_nt: TGTGCCAGCAGCCCCGGCTTTTCCTACCTCAGCTCCTACAATGAGCAGTTCTTC

clone_size: NA
j_call: TRBJ2-1
v_call: TRBV14
d_call: TRBD2
cdr3_aa: CASSQVPGTTMVDYNEQFF
cdr3_nt: TGTGCCAGCAGCCAAGTTCCAGGGACTACCATGGTTGACTACAATGAGCAGTTCTTC

clone_size: NA
j_call: TRBJ2-2
v_call: TRBV24-1
d_call: TRBD1
cdr3_aa: CATSDPGTGGTGELFF
cdr3_nt: TGTGCCACCAGTGACCCCGGGACAGGGGGCACCGGGGAGCTGTTTTTT

clone_size: few
j_call: TRBJ1-2
v_call: TRBV9
d_call: TRBD1
cdr3_aa: CASSVTTGAEPYGYTF
cdr3_nt: TGTGCCAGCAGCGTAACGACAGGGGCTGAACCTTATGGCTACACCTTC

clone_size: few
j_call: TRBJ2-7
v_call: TRBV2
d_call: NA
cdr3_aa: CASSNLGRQDETTTYEQYF
cdr3_nt: TGTGCCAGCAGTAATCTCGGTCGACAGGACGAGACAACTACCTACGAGCAGTACTTC

clone_size: few
j_call: TRBJ1-3
v_call: TRBV4-1
d_call: NA
cdr3_aa: CASSLPGSNTIYF
cdr3_nt: TGCGCCAGCAGCCTCCCGGGGAGTAACACCATATATTTT

clone_size: NA
j_call: TRBJ1-3
v_call: TRBV10-3
d_call: TRBD1
cdr3_aa: CAISEPGGRNTIYF
cdr3_nt: TGTGCCATCAGTGAGCCAGGGGGCAGAAACACCATATATTTT

clone_size: few
j_call: TRBJ1-1
v_call: TRBV6-2/TRBV6-3
d_call: TRBD1
cdr3_aa: CASSPGPPGGFAEAFF
cdr3_nt: TGTGCCAGCAGCCCAGGGCCCCCAGGGGGTTTTGCTGAAGCTTTCTTT

clone_size: NA
j_call: TRBJ1-1
v_call: TRBV6-5
d_call: TRBD1
cdr3_aa: CASSPGTGPTEAFF
cdr3_nt: TGTGCCAGCAGCCCCGGGACAGGGCCCACTGAAGCTTTCTTT

clone_size: few
j_call: TRBJ2-1
v_call: TRBV7-6
d_call: NA
cdr3_aa: CASSPYREPSYNEQFF
cdr3_nt: TGTGCCAGCAGCCCCTATCGTGAACCCTCCTACAATGAGCAGTTCTTC

clone_size: NA
j_call: TRBJ2-5
v_call: TRBV11-3
d_call: NA
cdr3_aa: CASSIPIASLQTQYF
cdr3_nt: TGTGCCAGCAGCATCCCGATAGCGTCTCTGCAGACCCAGTACTTC

clone_size: few
j_call: TRBJ2-3
v_call: TRBV7-6
d_call: NA
cdr3_aa: CASSLHTDTQYFGPGTTYTDTQYF
cdr3_nt: NA

clone_size: NA
j_call: TRBJ2-3
v_call: TRBV11-2
d_call: NA
cdr3_aa: CASSLEGQGADTQYF
cdr3_nt: TGTGCCAGCAGCTTAGAAGGGCAGGGCGCAGATACGCAGTATTTT

clone_size: NA
j_call: TRBJ2-2
v_call: TRBV3-1
d_call: NA
cdr3_aa: CASSQDYGERTGELFF
cdr3_nt: TGTGCCAGCAGCCAAGATTACGGTGAAAGAACCGGGGAGCTGTTTTTT

clone_size: NA
j_call: TRBJ2-7
v_call: TRBV12-3/TRBV12-4
d_call: NA
cdr3_aa: CASSPDSAYEQYF
cdr3_nt: TGTGCCAGCAGTCCCGACTCCGCCTACGAGCAGTACTTC

clone_size: NA
j_call: TRBJ2-1
v_call: TRBV30
d_call: NA
cdr3_aa: CAWSEQANEQFF
cdr3_nt: TGTGCCTGGAGTGAGCAGGCCAATGAGCAGTTCTTC

clone_size: NA
j_call: TRBJ1-1
v_call: TRBV5-6
d_call: NA
cdr3_aa: CASRSQDRPNTEAFF
cdr3_nt: TGTGCCAGCAGGTCCCAAGACAGACCGAACACTGAAGCTTTCTTT